What follows are 8 T cell receptor beta chains derived from one specimen sequenced in a study of CD8 T cells in Susac syndrome. An amount of RNA that ranged from roughly 0.5 to 1 ug was reverse transcribed with random hexamers. TCRdb used MiXCR to reprocess the immunoSEQ multiplex PCR reads, holding one entry per CDR3 protein. This sample has approximately 120,000 distinct CDR3 sequences, with 90% to 95% found just once. Specimen: CD4+ T cells from PBMCs. The origin of the receptors is a human donor in good health.

Only one count was recorded for this clonotype. The rearrangement joins TRBV5-5 to TRBJ2-7; maybe TRBD1 (7 bases). This CDR3 has 17 amino acids. Between the trimmed V and J ends, which lost 4 bases and 7 bases, there was a span of 27 bases. CDR1 and CDR2 (germline): SGHKS, YYEKEE (reference sequence). CDR3 amino acids: CASSEGGFRDSRREQYF. The CDR3 coding sequence is TGTGCCAGCAGCGAGGGAGGTTTCCGGGACAGCCGTCGTGAGCAGTACTTC. The full variable domain, its missing parts supplied by reference TRBV5-5 and TRBJ2-7, is DAGVTQSPTHLIKTRGQQVTLRCSPISGHKSVSWYQQVLGQGPQFIFQYYEKEERGRGNFPDRFSARQFPNYSSELNVNALLLGDSALYLCASSEGGFRDSRREQYFGPGTRLTVT.

This chain connects TRBV20-1 to TRBJ1-4; 10 bases map to TRBD1. V was pared by 3 bases and J by 10 bases, with 5 bases of the junction left unmatched. CDR3 size: 13 residues. CDR1 and CDR2 (germline): DFQATT, SNEGSKA (reference sequence). This chain's CDR3 is CSARTGGEGKLFF. The CDR3 coding sequence is TGCAGTGCTAGGACAGGGGGCGAAGGAAAACTGTTTTTT.

The chain carries TRBV19 and TRBJ2-2, with TRBD1 matching over 12 bases. Germline lookup yields CDR1 LNHDA and CDR2 SQIVND (reference sequence). The CDR3 sequence is 14 residues long. The V and J ends lost 6 bases and 7 bases, in that order; junction bases with no gene match: 3. The CDR3 sequence is CASRGQGAGGELFF. In DNA, the CDR3 is TGTGCCAGTAGGGGACAGGGGGCCGGCGGGGAGCTGTTTTTT.

The V and J genes are TRBV5-1 and TRBJ1-5; D uncertain. Per the germline V gene, CDR1 is SGHRS and CDR2 is YFSETQ. The CDR3 is made up of 15 amino acids. The V end lost 0 bases, the J end lost 5 bases, and 12 bases lay between the germline ends. In nucleotides, the CDR3 is TGCGCCAGCAGCTTGGAAGGAGGTGGTCATCAGCCCCAGCATTTT. This translates into CASSLEGGGHQPQHF.

The V gene is TRBV20-1, the J gene TRBJ2-2, with D hard to call. The CDR3 contains 13 residues. V was shortened by 0 bases and J by 4 bases, with 6 bases between the two germline ends. Germline CDR1 and CDR2: DFQATT and SNEGSKA (reference sequence). In DNA, the CDR3 is TGCAGTGCTAGAGATAGCCTCACCGGGGAGCTGTTTTTT. It codes for CSARDSLTGELFF.

This chain uses TRBV30 with TRBJ1-1; no reliable D call. Germline CDR1 is GTSNPN and CDR2 is SVGIG (reference sequence). With 5 bases removed from V and 1 base from J, the gap between germline ends came to 8 bases. The CDR3 sequence is 12 residues long. CDR3 amino acids: CAWGRPNTEAFF. For the CDR3, the DNA is TGTGCCTGGGGGAGGCCGAACACTGAAGCTTTCTTT.

On this clonotype: One junction end disagrees with the germline gene, perhaps due to a read error. The V gene is TRBV20-1, the J gene TRBJ2-1; 11 bases map to TRBD2. The CDR3 consists of 16 residues. Germline V gene sequence: CDR1 DFQATT, CDR2 SNEGSKA (reference sequence). CDR3 coding DNA: TGCAGTGCTAGAGTTAATAGCGGGAGGGCCTATAATGAGCAGTTCTTC. This gives the protein CSARVNSGRAYNEQFF.

The V and J genes are TRBV19 and TRBJ2-2; tentatively, D is TRBD1 (5 bases). This CDR3 spans 14 amino acids. Between the trimmed V and J ends, which lost 1 base and 4 bases, there was a span of 7 bases. Germline CDR1 reads LNHDA; CDR2 reads SQIVND (reference sequence). CDR3 amino acids: CASSIGQSTGELFF. CDR3 DNA sequence: TGTGCCAGTAGTATAGGACAGTCCACCGGGGAGCTGTTTTTT.